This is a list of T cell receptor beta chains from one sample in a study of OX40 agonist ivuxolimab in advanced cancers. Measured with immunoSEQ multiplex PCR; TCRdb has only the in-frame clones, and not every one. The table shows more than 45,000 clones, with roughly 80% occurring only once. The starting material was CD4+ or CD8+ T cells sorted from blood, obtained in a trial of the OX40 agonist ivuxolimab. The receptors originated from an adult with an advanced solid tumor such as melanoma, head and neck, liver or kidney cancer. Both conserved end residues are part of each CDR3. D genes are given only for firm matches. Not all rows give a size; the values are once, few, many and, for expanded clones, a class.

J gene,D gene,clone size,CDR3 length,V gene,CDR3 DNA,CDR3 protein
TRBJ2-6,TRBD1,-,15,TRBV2,TGTGCCAGCAGAGAACAGGGGACTGGGGCCAACGTCCTGACTTTC,CASREQGTGANVLTF
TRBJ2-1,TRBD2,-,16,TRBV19,TGTGCCAGTAGTATAGGTGATAGCGGGAGTTACAATGAGCAGTTCTTC,CASSIGDSGSYNEQFF
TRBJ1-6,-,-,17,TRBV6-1,TGTGCCAGCAGTGAATTGCTATCTAGCTCCTATAATTCACCCCTCCACTTT,CASSELLSSSYNSPLHF
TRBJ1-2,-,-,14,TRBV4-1,TGCGCCAGCAGCCAAGTGACTGAGAGGAAGGGCTACACCTTC,CASSQVTERKGYTF
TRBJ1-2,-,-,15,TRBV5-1,TGCGCCAGCAGCCCTGAGGAGGGTCGTTCTGGCGGCTACACCTTC,CASSPEEGRSGGYTF
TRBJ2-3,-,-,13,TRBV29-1,TGCAGCGTTGAGAAGGTTGAGACAGATACGCAGTATTTT,CSVEKVETDTQYF
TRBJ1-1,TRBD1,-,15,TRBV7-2,TGTGCCAGCAGCACAGACAGGGGGCCTTTCGCTGAAGCTTTCTTT,CASSTDRGPFAEAFF
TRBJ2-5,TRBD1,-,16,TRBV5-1,TGCGCCAGCAGCTCAAGAAAGACAGGGCAAGGAGAGACCCAGTACTTC,CASSSRKTGQGETQYF
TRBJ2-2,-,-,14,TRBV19,TGTGCCAGTACTCTGAGGTTTTCGGCCGGGGAGCTGTTTTTT,CASTLRFSAGELFF
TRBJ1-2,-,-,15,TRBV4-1,TGCGCCAGCAGCCAAGAAATTACAGTTAACTATGGCTACACCTTC,CASSQEITVNYGYTF
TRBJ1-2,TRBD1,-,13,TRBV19,TGTGCCAGTAGTACGGAAGGACAGGGAGACTACACCTTC,CASSTEGQGDYTF
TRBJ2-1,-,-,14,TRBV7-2,TGTGCCAGCAGCTTAGGGCGGGCGGTCAATGAGCAGTTCTTC,CASSLGRAVNEQFF
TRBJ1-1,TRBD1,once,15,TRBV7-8,TGTGCCAGCAGCTTGGGGGACAGCAGGAACACTGAAGCTTTCTTT,CASSLGDSRNTEAFF
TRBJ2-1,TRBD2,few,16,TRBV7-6,TGTGCCAGCAGCCCGGGGACTAGCGGGCTATACAATGAGCAGTTCTTC,CASSPGTSGLYNEQFF
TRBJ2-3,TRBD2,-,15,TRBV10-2,TGCGCCAGCAGTTATAGCGGGACCAACACAGATACGCAGTATTTT,CASSYSGTNTDTQYF
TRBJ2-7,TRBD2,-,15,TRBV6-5,TGTGCCAGCAGTAGGGGACTAGCGGGAGAGTACGAGCAGTACTTC,CASSRGLAGEYEQYF
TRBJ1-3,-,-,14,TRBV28,TGTGCCAGCAGCCTGGACGGAGGGGGAAACACCATATATTTT,CASSLDGGGNTIYF
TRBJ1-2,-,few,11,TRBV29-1,TGCAGCGCGGCGACAGGTCGAGGCTACACCTTC,CSAATGRGYTF
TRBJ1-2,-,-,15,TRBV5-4,TGTGCCAGCAGCTTGATAGACTCACCCTACTATGGCTACACCTTC,CASSLIDSPYYGYTF
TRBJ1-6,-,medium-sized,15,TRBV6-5,TGTGCCAGCGCAAGTTCCGGGACGGTTAATTCACCCCTCCACTTT,CASASSGTVNSPLHF
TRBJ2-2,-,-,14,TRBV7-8,TGTGCCAGCAAAAGTGACCTGAACACCGGGGAGCTGTTTTTT,CASKSDLNTGELFF
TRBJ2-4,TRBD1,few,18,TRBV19,TGTGCCAGTAGTATAGGTGGGGCGGACAGGGGGGCCAAAAACATTCAGTACTTC,CASSIGGADRGAKNIQYF
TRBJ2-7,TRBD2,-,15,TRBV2,TGTGCCAGCAGTCGCTTGGGACTAGCGGGAGACGAGCAGTACTTC,CASSRLGLAGDEQYF
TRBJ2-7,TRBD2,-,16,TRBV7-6,TGTGCCAGCAGGCCAAGTCCTAGCGGGAGCTCCTACGAGCAGTACTTC,CASRPSPSGSSYEQYF
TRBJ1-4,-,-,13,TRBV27,TGTGCCAGCAGTTTATGGGGGGATGAAAAACTGTTTTTT,CASSLWGDEKLFF
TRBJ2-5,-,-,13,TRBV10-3,TGTGCCATCAGTTTCCAGTACCAAGAGACCCAGTACTTC,CAISFQYQETQYF
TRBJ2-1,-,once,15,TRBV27,TGTGCCAGCAGTTTAATGGCCGCAGCCTACAATGAGCAGTTCTTC,CASSLMAAAYNEQFF
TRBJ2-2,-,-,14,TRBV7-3,TGTGCCAGCTCCCCGGGACAAACTACCGGGGAGCTGTTTTTT,CASSPGQTTGELFF
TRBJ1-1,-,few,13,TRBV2,TGTGCCAGCAACCAACAGATGAACACTGAAGCTTTCTTT,CASNQQMNTEAFF
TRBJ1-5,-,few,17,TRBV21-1,TGTGCCAGCAGCAAAGGGCTCGGACGACGGCACAATCAGCCCCAGCATTTT,CASSKGLGRRHNQPQHF
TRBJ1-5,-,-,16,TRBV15,TGTGCCACCAGCAGAGATTGGTCAGGGCTTAATCAGCCCCAGCATTTT,CATSRDWSGLNQPQHF
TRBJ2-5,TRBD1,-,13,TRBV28,TGTGCCAGCGGTAGACAGGGCCCAGAGACCCAGTACTTC,CASGRQGPETQYF
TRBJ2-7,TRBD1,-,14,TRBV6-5,TGTGCCAGCAGCCTCCGGGACAGGGCCTACGAGCAGTACTTC,CASSLRDRAYEQYF
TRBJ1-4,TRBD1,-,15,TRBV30,TGTGCCTGGGGTTACACCGGGACAGGGGGTGAAAAACTGTTTTTT,CAWGYTGTGGEKLFF
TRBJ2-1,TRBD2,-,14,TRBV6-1,TGTGCCAGCAGTGAAGCCATGGTCCGGGGGGATCAGTTCTTC,CASSEAMVRGDQFF
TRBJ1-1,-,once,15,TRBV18,TGTGCCAGCTCACCAACGACACAAATGAACACTGAAGCTTTCTTT,CASSPTTQMNTEAFF
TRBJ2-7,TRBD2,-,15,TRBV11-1,TGTGCCAGCAGCTTAGAGGGCGGGAGGAACTACGAGCAGTACTTC,CASSLEGGRNYEQYF
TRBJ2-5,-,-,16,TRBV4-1,TGCGCCAGCAGCCAGGGACGGGGGTTGCGCCAAGAGACCCAGTACTTC,CASSQGRGLRQETQYF
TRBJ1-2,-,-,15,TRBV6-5,TGTGCCAGCAGACAAGGGTCAACCGCCCCCAGTGGCTACACCTTC,CASRQGSTAPSGYTF
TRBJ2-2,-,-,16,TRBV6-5,TGTGCCAGCAGTTACGGCTCTAGTTCTGGGACCGGGGAGCTGTTTTTT,CASSYGSSSGTGELFF
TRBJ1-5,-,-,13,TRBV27,TGTGCCAGCAGTTTAAAGGGCAATCAGCCCCAGCATTTT,CASSLKGNQPQHF
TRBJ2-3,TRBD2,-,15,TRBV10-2,TGCGCCAGCAGTCCAGCGGGAGGAGGTAGAGATACGCAGTATTTT,CASSPAGGGRDTQYF
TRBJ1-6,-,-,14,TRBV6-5,TGTGCCAGCAGTTATCTAGGACAGTTGTCACCCCTCCACTTT,CASSYLGQLSPLHF
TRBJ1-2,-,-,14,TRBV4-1,TGCGCCAGCAGCTCAGATCAGGGGAACTATGGCTACACCTTC,CASSSDQGNYGYTF
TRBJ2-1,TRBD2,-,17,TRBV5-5,TGTGCCAGCAGCTTCGGGTACTTGAGCGGGACCCCCAATGAGCAGTTCTTC,CASSFGYLSGTPNEQFF
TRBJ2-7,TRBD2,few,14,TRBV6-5,TGTGCCAGCAGTACCGGGACTAGGCCCCAGGAGCAGTACTTC,CASSTGTRPQEQYF
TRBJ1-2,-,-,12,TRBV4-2,TGTGCCAGCAGCGGTAGAAACTATGGCTACACCTTC,CASSGRNYGYTF
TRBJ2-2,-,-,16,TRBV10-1,TGCGCCAGCAGTGGTGGTCCTTCCGCGAACACCGGGGAGCTGTTTTTT,CASSGGPSANTGELFF
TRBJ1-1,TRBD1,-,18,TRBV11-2,TGTGCCAGCAGCTCCTACCGGCGAAGGAGGACAGGGCCCACTGAAGCTTTCTTT,CASSSYRRRRTGPTEAFF